This T cell receptor beta chain was observed in a study of cytomegalovirus exposure and HLA in healthy donors. General study points: Among the sequence variants, a highly shared cluster was likely an artifact of sequencing.

On this clone: What it recognizes is unknown.

This CDR3 is built from 13 residues. The germline gives CDR1 SQVTM, CDR2 ANQGSEA. PCR was performed using 60 Vbeta and 13 Jbeta primers. Method: immunoSEQ multiplex PCR; TCRdb's copy keeps in-frame clones and lacks some. Of around 130,000 clones listed, less than 85% were seen once; the top ten hold around 1.9%. The clonotype was recovered from a man aged 40-50 years in good health and CMV-seronegative. This sequence joins TRBV29-1 and TRBJ2-5, with TRBD2 identical over 7 bases. The J call may be faulty, since TRBJ2-7 better matches the DNA end. The sample taken for sequencing was PBMCs. This CDR3 reads CSVGGGPTYEQYF. In DNA form, the CDR3 reads TGCAGCGTTGGGGGGGGTCCCACCTACGAGCAGTACTTC.